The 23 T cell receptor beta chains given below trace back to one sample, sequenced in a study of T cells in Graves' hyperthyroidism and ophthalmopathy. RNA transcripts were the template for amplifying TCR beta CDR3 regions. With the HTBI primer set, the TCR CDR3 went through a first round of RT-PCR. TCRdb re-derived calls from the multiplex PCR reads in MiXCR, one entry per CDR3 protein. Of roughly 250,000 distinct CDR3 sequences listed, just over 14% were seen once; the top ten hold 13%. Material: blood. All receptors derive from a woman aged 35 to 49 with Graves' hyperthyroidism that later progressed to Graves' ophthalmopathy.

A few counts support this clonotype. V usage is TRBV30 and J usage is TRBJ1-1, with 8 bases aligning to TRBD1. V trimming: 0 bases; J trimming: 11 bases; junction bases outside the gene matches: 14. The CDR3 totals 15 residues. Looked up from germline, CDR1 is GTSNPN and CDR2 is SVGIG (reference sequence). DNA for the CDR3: TGTGCCTGGAGTGTCGTGGGGGGGCCGGACAGGGCTGCTTTCTTT. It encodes CAWSVVGGPDRAAFF.

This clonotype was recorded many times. This CDR3 reads CASRLLTVNTEAFF. CDR3 nucleotide sequence: TGTGCCAGCAGACTCCTGACGGTGAACACTGAAGCTTTCTTT. V and J are TRBV6-1 and TRBJ1-1; D is uncertain. Per the germline V gene, CDR1 is MNHNS and CDR2 is SASEGT. The ends were cut back, 6 bases at V and 0 bases at J, with 11 bases in the middle. The CDR3 length is 14 residues.

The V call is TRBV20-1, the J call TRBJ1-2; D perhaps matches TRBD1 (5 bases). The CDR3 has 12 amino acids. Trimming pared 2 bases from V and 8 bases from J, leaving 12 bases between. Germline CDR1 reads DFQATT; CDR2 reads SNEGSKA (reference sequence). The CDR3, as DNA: TGCAGTGCTAGATCCGGAGGGGCAGGCTACACCTTC. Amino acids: CSARSGGAGYTF.

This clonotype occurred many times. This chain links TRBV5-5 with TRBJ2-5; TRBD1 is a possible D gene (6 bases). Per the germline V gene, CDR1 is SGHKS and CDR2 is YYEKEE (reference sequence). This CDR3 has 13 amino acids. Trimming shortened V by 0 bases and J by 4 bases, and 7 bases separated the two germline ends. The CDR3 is CASSLGTVETQYF. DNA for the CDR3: TGTGCCAGCAGCTTGGGGACAGTAGAGACCCAGTACTTC.

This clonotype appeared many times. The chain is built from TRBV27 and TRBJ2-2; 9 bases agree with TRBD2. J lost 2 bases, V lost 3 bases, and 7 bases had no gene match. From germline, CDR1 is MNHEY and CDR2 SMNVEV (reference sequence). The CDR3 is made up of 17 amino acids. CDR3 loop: CASSLVASGVNTGELFF. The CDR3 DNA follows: TGTGCCAGCAGTTTGGTGGCTAGCGGGGTTAACACCGGGGAGCTGTTTTTT.

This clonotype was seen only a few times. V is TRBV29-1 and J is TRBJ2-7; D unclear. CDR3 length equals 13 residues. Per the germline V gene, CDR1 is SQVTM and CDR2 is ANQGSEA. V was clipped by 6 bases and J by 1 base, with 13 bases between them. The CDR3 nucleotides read TGCAGCGTCGAACCGACGGATTCCTACGAGCAGTACTTC. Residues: CSVEPTDSYEQYF.

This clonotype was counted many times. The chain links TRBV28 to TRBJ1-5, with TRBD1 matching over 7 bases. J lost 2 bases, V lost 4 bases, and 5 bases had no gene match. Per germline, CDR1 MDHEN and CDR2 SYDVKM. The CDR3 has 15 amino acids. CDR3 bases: TGTGCCAGCAGTTCCGACAGGGTTGGCAATCAGCCCCAGCATTTT. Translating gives CASSSDRVGNQPQHF. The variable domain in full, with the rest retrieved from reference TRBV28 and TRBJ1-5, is DVKVTQSSRYLVKRTGEKVFLECVQDMDHENMFWYRQDPGLGLRLIYFSYDVKMKEKGDIPEGYSVSREKKERFSLILESASTNQTSMYLCASSSDRVGNQPQHFGDGTRLSIL.

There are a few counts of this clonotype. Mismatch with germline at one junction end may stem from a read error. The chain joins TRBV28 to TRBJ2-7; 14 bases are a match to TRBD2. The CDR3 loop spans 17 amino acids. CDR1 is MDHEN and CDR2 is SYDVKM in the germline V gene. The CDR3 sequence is CASTMTSGRVLSHEQYF. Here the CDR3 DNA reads TGTGCCAGCACCATGACTAGCGGGAGGGTACTCTCCCACGAGCAGTACTTC. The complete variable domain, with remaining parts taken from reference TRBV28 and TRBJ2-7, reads DVKVTQSSRYLVKRTGEKVFLECVQDMDHENMFWYRQDPGLGLRLIYFSYDVKMKEKGDIPEGYSVSREKKERFSLILESASTNQTSMYLCASTMTSGRVLSHEQYFGPGTRLTVT.

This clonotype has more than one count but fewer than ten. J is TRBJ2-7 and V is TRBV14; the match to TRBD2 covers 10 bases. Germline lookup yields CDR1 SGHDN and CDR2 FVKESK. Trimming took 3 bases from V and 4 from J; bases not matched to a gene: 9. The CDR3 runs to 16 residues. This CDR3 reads CASSHRASSGRYEQYF. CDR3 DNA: TGTGCCAGCAGCCATCGGGCGTCTAGCGGGAGATACGAGCAGTACTTC.

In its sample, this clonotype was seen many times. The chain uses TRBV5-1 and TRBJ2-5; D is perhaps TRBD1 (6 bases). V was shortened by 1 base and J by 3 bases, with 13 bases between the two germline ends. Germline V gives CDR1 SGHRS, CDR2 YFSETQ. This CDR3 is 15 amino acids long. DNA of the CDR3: TGCGCCAGCAGCTTGATGGACAGTCTTAAAGAGACCCAGTACTTC. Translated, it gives CASSLMDSLKETQYF.

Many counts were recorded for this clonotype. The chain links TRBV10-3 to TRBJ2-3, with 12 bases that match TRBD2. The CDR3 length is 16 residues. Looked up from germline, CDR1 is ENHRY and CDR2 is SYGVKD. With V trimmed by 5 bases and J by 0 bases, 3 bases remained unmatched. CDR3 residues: CAISKGTSGSTDTQYF. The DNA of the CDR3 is TGTGCCATCAGTAAAGGGACTAGCGGGAGCACAGATACGCAGTATTTT.

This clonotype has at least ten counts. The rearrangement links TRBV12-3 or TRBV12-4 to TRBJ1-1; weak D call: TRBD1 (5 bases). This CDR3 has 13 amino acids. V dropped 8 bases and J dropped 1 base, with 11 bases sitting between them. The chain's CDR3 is CASRPGWNTEAFF. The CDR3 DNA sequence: TGTGCCAGCCGGCCAGGGTGGAACACTGAAGCTTTCTTT.

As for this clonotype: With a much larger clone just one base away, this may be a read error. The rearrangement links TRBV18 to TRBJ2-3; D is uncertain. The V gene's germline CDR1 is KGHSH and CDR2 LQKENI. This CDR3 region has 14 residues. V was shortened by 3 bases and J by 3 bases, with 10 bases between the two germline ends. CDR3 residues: CASSPTPPTDTQYF. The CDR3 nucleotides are TGTGCCAGCTCACCCACCCCGCCTACAGATACGCAGTATTTT.

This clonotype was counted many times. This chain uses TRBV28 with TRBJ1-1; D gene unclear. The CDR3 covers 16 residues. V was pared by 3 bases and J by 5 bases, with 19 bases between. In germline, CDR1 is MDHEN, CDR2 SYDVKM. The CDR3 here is CASSFVLGQKGTEAFF. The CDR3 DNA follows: TGTGCCAGCAGTTTTGTTTTAGGGCAGAAGGGTACTGAAGCTTTCTTT. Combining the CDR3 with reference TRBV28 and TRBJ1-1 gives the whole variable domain DVKVTQSSRYLVKRTGEKVFLECVQDMDHENMFWYRQDPGLGLRLIYFSYDVKMKEKGDIPEGYSVSREKKERFSLILESASTNQTSMYLCASSFVLGQKGTEAFFGQGTRLTVV.

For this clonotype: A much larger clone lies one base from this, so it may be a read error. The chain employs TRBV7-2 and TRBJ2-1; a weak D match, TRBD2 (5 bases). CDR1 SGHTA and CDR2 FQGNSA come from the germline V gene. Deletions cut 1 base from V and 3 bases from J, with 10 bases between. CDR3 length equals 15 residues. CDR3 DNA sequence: TGTGCCAGCAGCTTAGGAAGTAGCGACTACAATGAGCAGTTCTTC. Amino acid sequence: CASSLGSSDYNEQFF.

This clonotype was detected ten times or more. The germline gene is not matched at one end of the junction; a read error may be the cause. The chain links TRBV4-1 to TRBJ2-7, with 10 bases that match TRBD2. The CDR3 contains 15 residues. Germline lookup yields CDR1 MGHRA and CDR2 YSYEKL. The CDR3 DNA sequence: TGCGCCAGCAGCCGCATACTAGCGGGGTCCTTCGAGCAGTACTTC. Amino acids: CASSRILAGSFEQYF.

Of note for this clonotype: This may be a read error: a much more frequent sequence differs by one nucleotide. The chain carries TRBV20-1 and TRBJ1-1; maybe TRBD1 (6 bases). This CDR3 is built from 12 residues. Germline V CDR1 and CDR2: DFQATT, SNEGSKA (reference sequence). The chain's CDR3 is CSAQRGNTEALF. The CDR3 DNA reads TGCAGTGCCCAGAGGGGGAACACTGAAGCTCTCTTT.

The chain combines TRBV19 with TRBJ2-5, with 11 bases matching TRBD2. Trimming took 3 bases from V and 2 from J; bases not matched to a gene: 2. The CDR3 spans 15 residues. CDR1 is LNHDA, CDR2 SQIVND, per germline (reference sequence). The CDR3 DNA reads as TGTGCCAGTAGTATGACTAGCGGGACTCAAGAGACCCAGTACTTC. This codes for CASSMTSGTQETQYF.

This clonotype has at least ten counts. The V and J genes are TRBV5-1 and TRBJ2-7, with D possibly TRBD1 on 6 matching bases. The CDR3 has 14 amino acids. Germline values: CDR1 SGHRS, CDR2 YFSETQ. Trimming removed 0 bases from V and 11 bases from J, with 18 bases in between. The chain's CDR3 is CASSLAGSGNREYF. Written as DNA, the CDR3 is TGCGCCAGCAGCTTGGCAGGGTCCGGTAACAGGGAGTACTTC. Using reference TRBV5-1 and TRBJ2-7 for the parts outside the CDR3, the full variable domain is KAGVTQTPRYLIKTRGQQVTLSCSPISGHRSVSWYQQTPGQGLQFLFEYFSETQRNKGNFPGRFSGRQFSNSRSEMNVSTLELGDSALYLCASSLAGSGNREYFGPGTRLTVT.

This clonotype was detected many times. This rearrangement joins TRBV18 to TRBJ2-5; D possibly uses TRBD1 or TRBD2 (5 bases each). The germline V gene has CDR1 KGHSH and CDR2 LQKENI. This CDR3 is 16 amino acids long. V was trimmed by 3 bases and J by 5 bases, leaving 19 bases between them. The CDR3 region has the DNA TGTGCCAGCTCACCCTTAGACAGCCAAAAGCGGGAGACCCAGTACTTC. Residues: CASSPLDSQKRETQYF.

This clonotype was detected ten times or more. CDR3 in DNA: TGTGCCAGTAGTCCAGGACAGGGGGCAGTCTACGAGCAGTACTTC. This sequence encodes CASSPGQGAVYEQYF. This chain uses TRBV19 with TRBJ2-7, with TRBD1 matching over 11 bases. This CDR3 has 15 amino acids. The germline CDR1 and CDR2 sequences are LNHDA and SQIVND (reference sequence). V lost 5 bases and J lost 3; bases outside the gene matches: 6. The whole variable domain, remainder taken from reference TRBV19 and TRBJ2-7, is DGGITQSPKYLFRKEGQNVTLSCEQNLNHDAMYWYRQDPGQGLRLIYYSQIVNDFQKGDIAEGYSVSREKKESFPLTVTSAQKNPTAFYLCASSPGQGAVYEQYFGPGTRLTVT.

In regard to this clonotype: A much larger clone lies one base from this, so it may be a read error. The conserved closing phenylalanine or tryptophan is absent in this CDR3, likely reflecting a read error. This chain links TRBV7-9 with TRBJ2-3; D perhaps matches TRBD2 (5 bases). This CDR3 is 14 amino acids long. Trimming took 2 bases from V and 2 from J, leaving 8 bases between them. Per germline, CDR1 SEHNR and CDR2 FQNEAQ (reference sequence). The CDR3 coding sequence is TGTGCCAGCAGCTTATGGGAGCCCACAGATACGCAGTATGTT. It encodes CASSLWEPTDTQYV.

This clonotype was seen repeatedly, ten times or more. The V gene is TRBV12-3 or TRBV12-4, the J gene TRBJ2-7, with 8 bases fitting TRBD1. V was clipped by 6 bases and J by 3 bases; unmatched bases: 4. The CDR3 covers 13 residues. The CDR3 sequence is CASRRDRFYEQYF. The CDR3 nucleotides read TGTGCCAGCAGACGGGACAGGTTCTACGAGCAGTACTTC.